The rows below give T cell receptor beta chains drawn from one sample of a study of blood T cell repertoires in COVID-19. Clones were read by immunoSEQ multiplex PCR, and TCRdb kept only the in-frame ones, dropping some. The table shows about 190,000 clones, with around nine tenths occurring only once. Sequenced material: peripheral blood. The receptor source for this set is a woman aged 18-29 years who had recovered from COVID-19. Both conserved end residues are part of each CDR3. The D gene is left open where the match is weak. Size is omitted from some rows. Given values are once, few, many or a class for expanded clones.

D | J | V | size | DNA | CDR3
TRBD1 | TRBJ1-2 | TRBV29-1 | many | TGCAGCGTAGTCGGGACAGGGGGCGGAGGCTATGGCTACACCTTC | CSVVGTGGGGYGYTF
. | TRBJ1-1 | TRBV6-5 | . | TGTGCCAGCAGTTACTTTAGGCAGGGGACTGAAGCTTTCTTT | CASSYFRQGTEAFF
. | TRBJ1-3 | TRBV7-3 | . | TGTGCCAGCAGCTCCGGGGACTCTGGAAACACCATATATTTT | CASSSGDSGNTIYF
. | TRBJ2-2 | TRBV12-5 | . | TGTGCTAGTGGTTTGGCTCGTCGAGCGGGTGATAACACCGGGGAGCTGTTTTTT | CASGLARRAGDNTGELFF
. | TRBJ1-1 | TRBV3-1/TRBV3-2 | . | TGTGCCAGCAGCCGTGATTACAGACTAGCTGAAGCTTTCTTT | CASSRDYRLAEAFF
TRBD1 | TRBJ1-1 | TRBV7-2 | . | TGTGCCAGCAGCACCGCACAGGGGACCACTAAAGCTTTCTTT | CASSTAQGTTKAFF
TRBD1 | TRBJ1-1 | TRBV28 | . | TGTGCCAGCAGCCCCGTCCGGGACAGGGTTACTGAAGCTTTCTTT | CASSPVRDRVTEAFF
. | TRBJ2-3 | TRBV6-2/TRBV6-3 | . | TGTGCCAGCAGTTACGGGGGGGCCATAGATACGCAGTATTTT | CASSYGGAIDTQYF
TRBD1 | TRBJ2-3 | TRBV24-1 | . | TGTGCCACCCGGGACAGGGGTAGTGATACGCAGTATTTT | CATRDRGSDTQYF
. | TRBJ2-2 | TRBV7-2 | . | TGTGCCAGCAGCTTAGGGTCGGGGTATTCCACCGGGGAGCTGTTTTTT | CASSLGSGYSTGELFF
. | TRBJ2-2 | TRBV6-2/TRBV6-3 | . | TGTGCCAGCACCCCCCTAGGCGGGGAGCTGTTTTTT | CASTPLGGELFF
. | TRBJ1-5 | TRBV30 | . | TGTGCCTGGAGTTTCGGGGGGTTAAATCAGCCCCAGCATTTT | CAWSFGGLNQPQHF
TRBD1 | TRBJ1-4 | TRBV6-2/TRBV6-3 | . | TGTGCCAGCAGTTCGAACGACAGGGCCCGTGCTGAAAAACTGTTTTTT | CASSSNDRARAEKLFF
. | TRBJ2-3 | TRBV9 | . | TGTGCCAGCAGCGTAGCAGGGTTCGGTTCAGATACGCAGTATTTT | CASSVAGFGSDTQYF
. | TRBJ2-2 | TRBV7-9 | . | TGTGCCAGCAGCTTAGCGCTAAGCGGGCCAAACACCGGGGAGCTGTTTTTT | CASSLALSGPNTGELFF
TRBD1 | TRBJ2-6 | TRBV27 | . | TGTGCCAGCCGACAGGGGGTAAGGGCTGGGGCCAACGTCCTGACTTTC | CASRQGVRAGANVLTF
. | TRBJ1-5 | TRBV6-2/TRBV6-3 | . | TGTGCCAGCAGCCGGCAGAGGGCCTTTCAGCCCCAGCATTTT | CASSRQRAFQPQHF
TRBD1 | TRBJ2-5 | TRBV14 | . | TGTGCCAGCAGCCGAACAGGGGGCGGAAAGACCCAGTACTTC | CASSRTGGGKTQYF
. | TRBJ2-2 | TRBV3-1/TRBV3-2 | . | TGTGCCAGCAGCCAAGATCGGGACACCGGGGAGCTGTTTTTT | CASSQDRDTGELFF
TRBD2 | TRBJ2-2 | TRBV2 | . | TGTGCCAGCAGAGCCGGGACTAGAATCACCGGGGAGCTGTTTTTT | CASRAGTRITGELFF
TRBD2 | TRBJ2-1 | TRBV14 | . | TGTGCCAGCAGCCGTCGACCGGGACTAGCGGCCTACAATGAGCAGTTCTTC | CASSRRPGLAAYNEQFF
. | TRBJ1-2 | TRBV19 | once | TGTGGGGCACAGGGTGGCGGCTACACCTTC | CGAQGGGYTF
TRBD2 | TRBJ2-3 | TRBV9 | . | TGTGCCAGCAGCGTAGAAGCGGGGGGGCCGGCAGATACGCAGTATTTT | CASSVEAGGPADTQYF
. | TRBJ2-7 | TRBV5-1 | . | TGCGCCAGCAGCTTGGTGGGGGAAGGGGGATACGAGCAGTACTTC | CASSLVGEGGYEQYF
. | TRBJ1-5 | TRBV16 | . | TGTGCCAGCACCTGGAACCTCGGGGGCAATCAGCCCCAGCATTTT | CASTWNLGGNQPQHF
. | TRBJ1-6 | TRBV9 | . | TGTGCCAGCAGCGTAGGACTGGCGAGAGCTTCACCCCTCCACTTT | CASSVGLARASPLHF